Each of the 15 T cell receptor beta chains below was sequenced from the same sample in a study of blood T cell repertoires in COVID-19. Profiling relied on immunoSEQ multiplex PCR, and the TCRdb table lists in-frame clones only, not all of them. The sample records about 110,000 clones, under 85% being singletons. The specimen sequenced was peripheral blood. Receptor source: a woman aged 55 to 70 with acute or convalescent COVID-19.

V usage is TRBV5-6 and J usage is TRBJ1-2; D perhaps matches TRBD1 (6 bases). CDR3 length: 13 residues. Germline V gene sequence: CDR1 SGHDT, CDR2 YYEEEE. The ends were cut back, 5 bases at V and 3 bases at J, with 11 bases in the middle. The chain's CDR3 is CASRPDRDYGYTF. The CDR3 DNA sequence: TGTGCCAGCAGACCGGACAGAGACTATGGCTACACCTTC.

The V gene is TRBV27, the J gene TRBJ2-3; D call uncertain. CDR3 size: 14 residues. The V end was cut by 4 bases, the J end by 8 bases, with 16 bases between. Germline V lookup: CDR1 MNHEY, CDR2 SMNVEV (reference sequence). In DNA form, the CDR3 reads TGTGCCAGCAGTTCCGCTCCCGGTGGTGGTACGCAGTATTTT. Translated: CASSSAPGGGTQYF.

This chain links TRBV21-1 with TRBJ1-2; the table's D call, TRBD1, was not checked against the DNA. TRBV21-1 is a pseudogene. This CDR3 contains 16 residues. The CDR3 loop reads CASDLSQGVFFYGYTF. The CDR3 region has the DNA TGTGCCAGCGATTTGTCACAGGGAGTTTTTTTCTATGGCTACACCTTC.

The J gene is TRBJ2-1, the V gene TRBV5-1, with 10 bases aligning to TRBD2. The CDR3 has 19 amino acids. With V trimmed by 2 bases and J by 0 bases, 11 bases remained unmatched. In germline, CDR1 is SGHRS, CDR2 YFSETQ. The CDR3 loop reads CASSLSASGRTSSYNEQFF. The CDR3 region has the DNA TGCGCCAGCAGCTTATCCGCTAGCGGGAGAACAAGCTCCTACAATGAGCAGTTCTTC.

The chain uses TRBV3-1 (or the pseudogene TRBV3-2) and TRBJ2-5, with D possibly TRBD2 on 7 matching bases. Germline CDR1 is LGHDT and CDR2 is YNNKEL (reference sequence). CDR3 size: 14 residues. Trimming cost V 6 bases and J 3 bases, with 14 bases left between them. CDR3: CASRQLGGEETQYF. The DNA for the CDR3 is TGTGCCAGCAGACAACTAGGGGGGGAAGAGACCCAGTACTTC.

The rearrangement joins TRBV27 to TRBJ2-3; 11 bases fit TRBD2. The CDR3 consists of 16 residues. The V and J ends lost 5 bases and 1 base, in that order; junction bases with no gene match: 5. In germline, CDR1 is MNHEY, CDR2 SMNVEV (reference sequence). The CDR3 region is CASSARLAGRTDTQYF. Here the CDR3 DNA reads TGTGCCAGCAGTGCGAGACTAGCGGGACGCACAGATACGCAGTATTTT.

The CDR3 region has the DNA TGTGCCAGCAGCTACAACAGGATCCAATACGAGCAGTACTTC. Protein product: CASSYNRIQYEQYF. This chain connects TRBV7-2 to TRBJ2-7; D perhaps matches TRBD1 (5 bases). CDR1 is SGHTA, CDR2 FQGNSA, per germline. The CDR3 has 14 residues. V was trimmed by 4 bases and J by 4 bases, leaving 14 bases between them.

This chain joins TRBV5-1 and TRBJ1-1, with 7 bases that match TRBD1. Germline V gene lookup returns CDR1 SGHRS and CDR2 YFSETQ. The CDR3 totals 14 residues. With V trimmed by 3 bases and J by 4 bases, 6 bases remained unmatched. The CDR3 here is CASSSGGIVTEAFF. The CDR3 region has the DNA TGCGCCAGCAGCTCAGGGGGAATTGTCACTGAAGCTTTCTTT.

The CDR3 DNA reads TGTGCCAGCAGTGAATTGGGGAGTGGCTACACCTTC. Translated: CASSELGSGYTF. The V call is TRBV6-1, the J call TRBJ1-2; D is uncertain. The V end lost 2 bases, the J end lost 7 bases, and 8 bases lay between the germline ends. CDR3 length equals 12 residues. CDR1 MNHNS and CDR2 SASEGT come from the germline V gene.

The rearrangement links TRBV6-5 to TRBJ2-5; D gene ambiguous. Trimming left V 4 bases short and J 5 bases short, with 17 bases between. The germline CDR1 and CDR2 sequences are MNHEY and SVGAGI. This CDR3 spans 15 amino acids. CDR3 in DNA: TGTGCCAGCAGTTCTCGACGCGGAGCCGGGGAGACCCAGTACTTC. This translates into CASSSRRGAGETQYF.

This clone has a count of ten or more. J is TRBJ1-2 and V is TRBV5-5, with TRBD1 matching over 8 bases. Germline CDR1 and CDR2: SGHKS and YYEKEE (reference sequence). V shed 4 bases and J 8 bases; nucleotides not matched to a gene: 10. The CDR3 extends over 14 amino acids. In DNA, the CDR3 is TGTGCCAGCAGCCAGACAGGGGCGGAAGGCGGCTACACCTTC. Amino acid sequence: CASSQTGAEGGYTF. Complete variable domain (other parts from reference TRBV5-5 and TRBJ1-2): DAGVTQSPTHLIKTRGQQVTLRCSPISGHKSVSWYQQVLGQGPQFIFQYYEKEERGRGNFPDRFSARQFPNYSSELNVNALLLGDSALYLCASSQTGAEGGYTFGSGTRLTVV.

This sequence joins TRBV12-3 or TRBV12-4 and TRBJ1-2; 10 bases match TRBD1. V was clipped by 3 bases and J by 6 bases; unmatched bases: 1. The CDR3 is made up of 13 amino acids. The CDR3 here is CASSLGQGNGYTF. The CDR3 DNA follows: TGTGCCAGCAGTTTGGGACAGGGGAATGGCTACACCTTC.

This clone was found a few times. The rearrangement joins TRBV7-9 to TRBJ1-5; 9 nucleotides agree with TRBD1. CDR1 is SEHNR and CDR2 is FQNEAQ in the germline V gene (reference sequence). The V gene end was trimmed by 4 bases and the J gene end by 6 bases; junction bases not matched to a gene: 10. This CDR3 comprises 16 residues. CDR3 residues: CASSSSGQGGGQPQHF. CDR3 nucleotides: TGTGCCAGCAGCTCTTCGGGACAGGGAGGAGGTCAGCCCCAGCATTTT.

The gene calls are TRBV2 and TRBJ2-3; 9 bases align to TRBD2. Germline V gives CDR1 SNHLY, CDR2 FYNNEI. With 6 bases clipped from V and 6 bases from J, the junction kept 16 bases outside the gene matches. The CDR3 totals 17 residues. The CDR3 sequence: CASSPRPGLAITDTQYF. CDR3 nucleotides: TGTGCCAGCAGCCCTAGACCGGGACTAGCAATAACGGATACGCAGTATTTT.

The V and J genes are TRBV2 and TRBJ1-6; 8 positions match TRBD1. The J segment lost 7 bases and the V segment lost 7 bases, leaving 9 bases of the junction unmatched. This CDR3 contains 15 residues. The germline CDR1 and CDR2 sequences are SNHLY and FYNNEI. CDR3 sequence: CASNPTGVSNSPLHF. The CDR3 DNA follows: TGTGCCAGCAATCCGACAGGGGTTAGCAATTCACCCCTCCACTTT.